This T cell receptor beta chain emerged from a study of CD8+CD57+ T cells in acquired aplastic anemia. Study results and caveats: Patients showed no significant difference from controls in CD8+ Simpson's diversity.

CDR3 and TCR beta VDJ profiling relied on a genomic DNA template. TCRdb processed the reads anew with MiXCR; each CDR3 protein has one entry. This repertoire shows around 500,000 distinct CDR3 sequences, around 33% found once; its top ten account for under 0.95%. Germline-derived CDR1 and CDR2 are SGHAT and FQNNGV. V gave up 2 bases and J gave up 7 bases; unmatched junction bases: 5. CDR3 size: 15 residues. Comments on this clonotype: The antigen is not known.

Sequenced patients had shown CD8+CD57+ cell expansion by flow cytometry. The chain combines TRBV11-2 with TRBJ2-2; 9 nucleotides line up with TRBD1. The sequenced material came from sorted CD4+, CD8+, or CD8+CD57+ T cells (not recorded which) from PBMCs. The TCR sequence derives from a human donor with aplastic anemia. Written as DNA, the CDR3 is TGTGCCAGCAGCTTATCGGACAGGGGCATCGGGGAGCTGTTTTTT. Translated, it gives CASSLSDRGIGELFF.